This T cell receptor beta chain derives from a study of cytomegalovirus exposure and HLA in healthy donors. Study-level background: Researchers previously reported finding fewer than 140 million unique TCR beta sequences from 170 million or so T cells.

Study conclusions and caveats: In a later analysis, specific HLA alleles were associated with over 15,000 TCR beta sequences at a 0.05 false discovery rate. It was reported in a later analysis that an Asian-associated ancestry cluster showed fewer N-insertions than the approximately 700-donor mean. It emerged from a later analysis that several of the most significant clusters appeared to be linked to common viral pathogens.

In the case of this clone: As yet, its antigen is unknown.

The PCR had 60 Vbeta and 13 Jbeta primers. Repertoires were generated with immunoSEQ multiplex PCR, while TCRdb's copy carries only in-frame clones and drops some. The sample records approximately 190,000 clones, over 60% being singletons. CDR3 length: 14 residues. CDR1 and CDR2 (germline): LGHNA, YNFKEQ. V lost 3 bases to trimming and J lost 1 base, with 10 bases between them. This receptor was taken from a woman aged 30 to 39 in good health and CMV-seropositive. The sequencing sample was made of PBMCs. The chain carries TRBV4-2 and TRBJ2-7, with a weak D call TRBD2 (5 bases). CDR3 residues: CASSQQTISYEQYF. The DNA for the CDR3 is TGTGCCAGCAGCCAGCAGACTATATCCTACGAGCAGTACTTC.